A single sample gave rise to the 4 T cell receptor beta chains below, sequenced in a study of T cell responses to AZD1222 COVID-19 vaccine. Assay used: immunoSEQ multiplex PCR; TCRdb lists only in-frame clones, some missing. The table shows under 60,000 clones, with roughly four fifths occurring only once. The specimen was peripheral blood, collected on day 0 of AZD1222 vaccination. These receptors originate from an adult in good health.

V usage is TRBV2 and J usage is TRBJ2-3; 12 positions match TRBD2. CDR1 and CDR2 from the germline V gene are SNHLY and FYNNEI. The CDR3 is 16 residues long. The V segment lost 5 bases and the J segment 2 bases; nucleotides outside the gene matches: 5. The CDR3 loop reads CASSQLAGGFTDTQYF. As DNA, the CDR3 is TGTGCCAGCAGTCAACTAGCGGGGGGCTTCACAGATACGCAGTATTTT. The entire variable domain, with the rest obtained from reference TRBV2 and TRBJ2-3, is as follows: EPEVTQTPSHQVTQMGQEVILRCVPISNHLYFYWYRQILGQKVEFLVSFYNNEISEKSEIFDDQFSVERPDGSNFTLKIRSTKLEDSAMYFCASSQLAGGFTDTQYFGPGTRLTVL.

This chain links TRBV7-8 with TRBJ2-2, with TRBD1 matching over 11 bases. J lost 6 bases, V lost 3 bases, and 9 bases had no gene match. This CDR3 comprises 17 residues. Germline assignment: CDR1 SGHVS and CDR2 FQNEAQ. CDR3 sequence: CASSFRTPGQGAGELFF. The CDR3 coding sequence is TGTGCCAGCAGCTTTAGGACACCGGGACAGGGGGCCGGGGAGCTGTTTTTT.

The V gene is TRBV27, the J gene TRBJ1-1; D call uncertain. The CDR3 is 13 amino acids. The V gene lost 3 bases and the J gene lost 5 bases, with 10 bases spanning the gap. Germline CDR1 reads MNHEY; CDR2 reads SMNVEV (reference sequence). CDR3: CASSFRDGTEAFF. The DNA of the CDR3 is TGTGCCAGCAGTTTCCGGGATGGTACTGAAGCTTTCTTT.

The chain combines TRBV6-5 with TRBJ2-5; D possibly matches TRBD1 or TRBD2 (5 bases each). Germline values: CDR1 MNHEY, CDR2 SVGAGI. V gave up 7 bases and J gave up 9 bases, with 18 bases separating them. The length of the CDR3 is 13 residues. The CDR3 DNA follows: TGTGCCAGCATCCCCCTCCCCTGGGACCCCCAGTACTTC. Its translation: CASIPLPWDPQYF.